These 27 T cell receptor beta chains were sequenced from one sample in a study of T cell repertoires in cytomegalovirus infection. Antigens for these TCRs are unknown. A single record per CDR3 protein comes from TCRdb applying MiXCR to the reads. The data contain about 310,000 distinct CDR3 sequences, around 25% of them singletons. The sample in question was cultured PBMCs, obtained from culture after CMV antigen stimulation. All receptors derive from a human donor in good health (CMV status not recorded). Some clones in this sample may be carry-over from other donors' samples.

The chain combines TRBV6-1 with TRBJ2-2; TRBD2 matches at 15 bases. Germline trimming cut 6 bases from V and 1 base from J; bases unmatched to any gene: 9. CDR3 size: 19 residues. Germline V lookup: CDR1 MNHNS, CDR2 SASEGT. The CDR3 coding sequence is TGTGCCAGCAGCTTCGGACTAGCGGGAGGGCAACGGAACACCGGGGAGCTGTTTTTT. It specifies CASSFGLAGGQRNTGELFF.

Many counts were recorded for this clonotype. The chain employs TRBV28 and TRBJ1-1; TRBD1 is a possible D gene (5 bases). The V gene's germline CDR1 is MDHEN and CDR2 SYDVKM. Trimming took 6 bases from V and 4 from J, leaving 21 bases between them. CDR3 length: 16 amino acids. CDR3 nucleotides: TGTGCCAGCAGACTAAGGCGGGGGGGACTGGGCACTGAAGCTTTCTTT. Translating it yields CASRLRRGGLGTEAFF.

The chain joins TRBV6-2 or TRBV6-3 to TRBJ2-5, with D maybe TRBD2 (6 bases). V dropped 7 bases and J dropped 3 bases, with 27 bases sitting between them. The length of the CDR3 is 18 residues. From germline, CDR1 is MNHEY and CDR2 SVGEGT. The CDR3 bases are TGTGCCAGCAACGGAAGATACCGAGCGGGTGGGATTAAAGAGACCCAGTACTTC. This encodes CASNGRYRAGGIKETQYF.

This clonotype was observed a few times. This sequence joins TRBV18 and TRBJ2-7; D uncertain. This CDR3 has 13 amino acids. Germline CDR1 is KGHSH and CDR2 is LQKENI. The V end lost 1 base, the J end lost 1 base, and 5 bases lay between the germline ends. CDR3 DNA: TGTGCCAGCTCACCACTCCATTCCTACGAGCAGTACTTC. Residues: CASSPLHSYEQYF.

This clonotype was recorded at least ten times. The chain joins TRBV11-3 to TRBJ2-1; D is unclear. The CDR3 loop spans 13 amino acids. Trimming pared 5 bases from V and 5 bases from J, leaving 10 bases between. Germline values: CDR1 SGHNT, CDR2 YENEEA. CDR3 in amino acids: CASSPTSHNEQFF. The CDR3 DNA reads TGTGCCAGCAGCCCCACCTCTCACAATGAGCAGTTCTTC. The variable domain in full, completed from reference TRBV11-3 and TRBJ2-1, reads EAGVVQSPRYKIIEKKQPVAFWCNPISGHNTLYWYLQNLGQGPELLIRYENEEAVDDSQLPKDRFSAERLKGVDSTLKIQPAELGDSAVYLCASSPTSHNEQFFGPGTRLTVL.

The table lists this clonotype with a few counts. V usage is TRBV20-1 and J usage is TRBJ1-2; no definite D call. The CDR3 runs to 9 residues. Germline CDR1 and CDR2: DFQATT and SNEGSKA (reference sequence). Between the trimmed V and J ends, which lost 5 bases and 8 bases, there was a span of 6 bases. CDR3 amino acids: CSAAKGYTF. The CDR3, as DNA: TGCAGTGCTGCAAAAGGCTACACCTTC.

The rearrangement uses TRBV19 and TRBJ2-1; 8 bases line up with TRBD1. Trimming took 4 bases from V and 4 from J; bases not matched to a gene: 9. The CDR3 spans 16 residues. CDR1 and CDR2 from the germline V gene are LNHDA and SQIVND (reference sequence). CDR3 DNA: TGTGCCAGTAGTAAAGGGGGCACAGGGGGATACAATGAGCAGTTCTTC. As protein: CASSKGGTGGYNEQFF. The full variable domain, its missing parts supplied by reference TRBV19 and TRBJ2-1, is DGGITQSPKYLFRKEGQNVTLSCEQNLNHDAMYWYRQDPGQGLRLIYYSQIVNDFQKGDIAEGYSVSREKKESFPLTVTSAQKNPTAFYLCASSKGGTGGYNEQFFGPGTRLTVL.

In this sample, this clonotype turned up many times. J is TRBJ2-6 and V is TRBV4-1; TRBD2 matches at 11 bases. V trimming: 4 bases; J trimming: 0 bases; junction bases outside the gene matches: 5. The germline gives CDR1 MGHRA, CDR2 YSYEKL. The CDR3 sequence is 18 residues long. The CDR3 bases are TGCGCCAGCAGCCCAGCAACTAGCGGGAGCTCTGGGGCCAACGTCCTGACTTTC. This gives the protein CASSPATSGSSGANVLTF.

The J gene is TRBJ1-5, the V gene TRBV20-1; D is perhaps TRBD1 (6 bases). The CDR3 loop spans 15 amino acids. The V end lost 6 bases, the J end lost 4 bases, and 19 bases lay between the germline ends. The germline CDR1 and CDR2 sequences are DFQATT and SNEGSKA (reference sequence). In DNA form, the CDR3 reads TGCAGTGCCATATGGGCGTCGGGGACAAATCAGCCCCAGCATTTT. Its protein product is CSAIWASGTNQPQHF.

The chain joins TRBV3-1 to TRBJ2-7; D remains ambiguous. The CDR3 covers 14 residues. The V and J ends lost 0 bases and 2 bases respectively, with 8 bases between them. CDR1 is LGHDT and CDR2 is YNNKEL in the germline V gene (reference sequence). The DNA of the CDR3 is TGTGCCAGCAGCCAAGACTTAAATCCCTACGAGCAGTACGTC. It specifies CASSQDLNPYEQYV.

In nucleotides, the CDR3 is TGTGCCAGCAGCTATCGGGGTCAAGAGACCCAGTACTTC. This gives the protein CASSYRGQETQYF. V and J are TRBV7-2 and TRBJ2-5; D possibly corresponds to TRBD2 (5 bases). Germline V CDR1 and CDR2: SGHTA, FQGNSA. V lost 4 bases to trimming and J lost 2 bases, with 8 bases between them. The CDR3 length is 13 residues.

The CDR3 region has the DNA TGCAGTGCTAGGTCTGGAAACACTGAAGCTTTCTTT. Translated: CSARSGNTEAFF. V usage is TRBV20-1 and J usage is TRBJ1-1; D is unresolved. This CDR3 spans 12 amino acids. Germline values: CDR1 DFQATT, CDR2 SNEGSKA (reference sequence). Trimming took off 3 bases at V and 2 bases at J, with 7 bases between the two ends.

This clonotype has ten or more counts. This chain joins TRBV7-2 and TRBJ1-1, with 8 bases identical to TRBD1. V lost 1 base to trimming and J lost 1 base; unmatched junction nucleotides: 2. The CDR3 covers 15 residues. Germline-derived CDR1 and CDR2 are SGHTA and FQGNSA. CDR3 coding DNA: TGTGCCAGCAGCTTAGTAGGGACAGGGAACACTGAAGCTTTCTTT. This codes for CASSLVGTGNTEAFF.

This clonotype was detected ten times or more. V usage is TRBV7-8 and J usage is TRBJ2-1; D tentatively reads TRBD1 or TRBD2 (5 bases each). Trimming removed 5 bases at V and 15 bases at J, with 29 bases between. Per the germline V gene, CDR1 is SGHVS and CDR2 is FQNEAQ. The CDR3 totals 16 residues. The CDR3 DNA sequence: TGTGCCAGCAGCCCCCAACTCGGACGAACAGGAACTAGTCGGTTCTTC. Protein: CASSPQLGRTGTSRFF.

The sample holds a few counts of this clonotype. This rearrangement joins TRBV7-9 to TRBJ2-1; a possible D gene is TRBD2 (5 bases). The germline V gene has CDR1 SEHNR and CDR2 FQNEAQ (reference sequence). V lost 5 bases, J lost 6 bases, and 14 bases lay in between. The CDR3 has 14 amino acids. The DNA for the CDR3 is TGTGCCAGCAGCCTCGCGGGTTTCGTCAATGAGCAGTTCTTC. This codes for CASSLAGFVNEQFF.

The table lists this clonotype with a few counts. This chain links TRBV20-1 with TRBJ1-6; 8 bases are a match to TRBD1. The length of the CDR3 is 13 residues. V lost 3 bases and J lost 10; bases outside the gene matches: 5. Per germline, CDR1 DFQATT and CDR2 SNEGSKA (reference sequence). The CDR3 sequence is CSASQGARSPLHF. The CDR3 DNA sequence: TGCAGTGCTAGCCAGGGGGCGCGCTCACCCCTCCACTTT.

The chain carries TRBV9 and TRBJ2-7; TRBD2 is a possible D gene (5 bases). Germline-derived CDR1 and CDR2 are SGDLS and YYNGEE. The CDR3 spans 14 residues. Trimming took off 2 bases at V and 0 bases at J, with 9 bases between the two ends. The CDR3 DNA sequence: TGTGCCAGCAGCGTGGAGGTGACCTCCTACGAGCAGTACTTC. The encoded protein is CASSVEVTSYEQYF.

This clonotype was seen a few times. In nucleotides, the CDR3 is TGTGCCAGCAGTTCCCTCGGGCGCACAGATACGCAGTATTTT. Translating it yields CASSSLGRTDTQYF. This chain joins TRBV27 and TRBJ2-3; D is unresolved. The V end lost 4 bases, the J end lost 1 base, and 9 bases lay between the germline ends. Germline V lookup: CDR1 MNHEY, CDR2 SMNVEV (reference sequence). The CDR3 has 14 amino acids.

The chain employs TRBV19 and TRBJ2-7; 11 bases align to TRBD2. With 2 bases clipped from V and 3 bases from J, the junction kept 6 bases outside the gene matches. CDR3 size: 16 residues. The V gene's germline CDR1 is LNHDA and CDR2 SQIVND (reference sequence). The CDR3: CASSILRLAGIYEQYF. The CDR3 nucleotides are TGTGCCAGTAGTATACTCAGACTAGCGGGGATCTACGAGCAGTACTTC.

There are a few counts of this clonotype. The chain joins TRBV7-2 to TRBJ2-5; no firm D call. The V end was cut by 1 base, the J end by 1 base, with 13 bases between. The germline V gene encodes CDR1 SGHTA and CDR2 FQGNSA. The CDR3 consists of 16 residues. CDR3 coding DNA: TGTGCCAGCAGCTTAGTCGTCGGCTCAGGCCAAGAGACCCAGTACTTC. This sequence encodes CASSLVVGSGQETQYF.

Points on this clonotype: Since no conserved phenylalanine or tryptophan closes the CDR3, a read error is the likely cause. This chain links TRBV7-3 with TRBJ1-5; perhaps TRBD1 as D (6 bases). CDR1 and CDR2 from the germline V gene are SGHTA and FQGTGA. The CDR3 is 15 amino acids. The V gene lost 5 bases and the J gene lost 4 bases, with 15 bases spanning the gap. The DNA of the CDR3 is TGTGCCAGCAGCCCAGTGGAGGGGGGGAATCAGCCCCAGCATGTT. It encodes CASSPVEGGNQPQHV.

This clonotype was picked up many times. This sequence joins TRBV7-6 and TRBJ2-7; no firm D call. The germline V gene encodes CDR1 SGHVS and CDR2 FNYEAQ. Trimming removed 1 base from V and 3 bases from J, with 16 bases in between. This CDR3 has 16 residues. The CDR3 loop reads CASSLVAPSAFYEQYF. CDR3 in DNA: TGTGCCAGCAGCTTAGTTGCCCCCTCAGCTTTCTACGAGCAGTACTTC.

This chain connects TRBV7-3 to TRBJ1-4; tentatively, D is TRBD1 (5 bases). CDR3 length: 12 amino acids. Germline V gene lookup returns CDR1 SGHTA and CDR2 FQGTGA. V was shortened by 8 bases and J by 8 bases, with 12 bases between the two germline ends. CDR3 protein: CASQGSREKLFF. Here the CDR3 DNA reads TGTGCCAGCCAGGGCAGCAGAGAAAAACTGTTTTTT.

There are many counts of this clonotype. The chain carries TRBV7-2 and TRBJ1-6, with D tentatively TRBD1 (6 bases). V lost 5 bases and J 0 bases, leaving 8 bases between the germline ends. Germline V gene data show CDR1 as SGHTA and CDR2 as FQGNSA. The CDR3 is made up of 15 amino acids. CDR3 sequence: CASSQGSSYNSPLHF. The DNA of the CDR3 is TGTGCCAGCAGCCAGGGGAGCTCCTATAATTCACCCCTCCACTTT.

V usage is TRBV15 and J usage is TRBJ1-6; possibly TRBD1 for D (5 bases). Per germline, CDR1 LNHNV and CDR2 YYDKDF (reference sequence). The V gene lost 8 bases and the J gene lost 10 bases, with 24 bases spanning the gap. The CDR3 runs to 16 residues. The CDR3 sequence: CATGGTGPLGGSPLHF. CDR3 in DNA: TGTGCCACCGGAGGGACGGGGCCTTTAGGAGGCTCACCCCTCCACTTT.

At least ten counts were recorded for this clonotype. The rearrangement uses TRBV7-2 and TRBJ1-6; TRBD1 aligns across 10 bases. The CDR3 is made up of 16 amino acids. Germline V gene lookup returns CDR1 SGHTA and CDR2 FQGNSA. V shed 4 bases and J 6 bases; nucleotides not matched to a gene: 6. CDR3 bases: TGTGCCAGCAGCTCCCCGACAGGGGGCTCTAATTCACCCCTCCACTTT. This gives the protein CASSSPTGGSNSPLHF.

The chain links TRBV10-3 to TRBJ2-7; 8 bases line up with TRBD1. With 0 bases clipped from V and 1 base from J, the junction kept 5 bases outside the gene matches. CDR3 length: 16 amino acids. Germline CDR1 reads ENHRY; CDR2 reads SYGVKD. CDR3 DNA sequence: TGTGCCATCAGTGAGTCGCCTGACAGGGGTTCCTACGAGCAGTACGTC. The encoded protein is CAISESPDRGSYEQYV.